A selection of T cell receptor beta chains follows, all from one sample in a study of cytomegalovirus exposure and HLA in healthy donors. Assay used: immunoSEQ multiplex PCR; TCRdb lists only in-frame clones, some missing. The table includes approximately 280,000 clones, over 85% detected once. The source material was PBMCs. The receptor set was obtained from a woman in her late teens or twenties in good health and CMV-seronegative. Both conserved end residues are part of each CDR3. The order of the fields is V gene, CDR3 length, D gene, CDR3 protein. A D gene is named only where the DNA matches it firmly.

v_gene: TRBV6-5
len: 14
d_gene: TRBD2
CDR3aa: CASSYSHTGTKQFF

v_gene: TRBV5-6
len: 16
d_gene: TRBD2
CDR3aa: CASSSVGSGEYNEQFF

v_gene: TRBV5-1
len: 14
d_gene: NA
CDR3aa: CASSLGSLNTEAFF

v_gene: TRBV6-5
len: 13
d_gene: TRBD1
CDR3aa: CASGDRGYTEAFF

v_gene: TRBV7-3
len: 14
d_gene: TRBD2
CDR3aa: CASSVAGGGGEQYF

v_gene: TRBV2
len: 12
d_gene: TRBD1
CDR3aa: CASSADRGQEYF

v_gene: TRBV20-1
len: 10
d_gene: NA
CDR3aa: CSARAGVAFF

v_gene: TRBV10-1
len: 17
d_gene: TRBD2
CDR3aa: CASSESGLRGTYNEQFF

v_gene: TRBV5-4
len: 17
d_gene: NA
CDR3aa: CAMPGGGGVGMNTEAFF

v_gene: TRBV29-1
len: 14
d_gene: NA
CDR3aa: CSVPRGTRNTEAFF

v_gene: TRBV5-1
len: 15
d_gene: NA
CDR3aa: CASSLGQSSNQPQHF

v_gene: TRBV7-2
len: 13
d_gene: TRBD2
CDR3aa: CASSLGLINEQFF

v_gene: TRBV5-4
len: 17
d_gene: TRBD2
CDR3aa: CASSQGFSGAGSPTQYF

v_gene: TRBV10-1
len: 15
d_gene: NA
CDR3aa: CASSKLRAAGTEAFF

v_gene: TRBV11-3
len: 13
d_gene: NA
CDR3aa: CASSFHAPGGYTF

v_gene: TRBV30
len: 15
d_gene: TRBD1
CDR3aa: CAWSAHDRGKETQYF

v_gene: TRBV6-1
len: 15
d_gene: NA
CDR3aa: CASSLRTENYYGYTF

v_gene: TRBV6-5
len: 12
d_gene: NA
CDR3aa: CASSYEGDEQYF

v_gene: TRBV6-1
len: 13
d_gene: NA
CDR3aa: CASNSELFTEAFF

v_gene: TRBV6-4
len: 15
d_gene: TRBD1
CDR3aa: CASSKQGAATDTQYF

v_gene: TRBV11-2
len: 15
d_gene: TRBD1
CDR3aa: CASSQWVGGHYGYTF

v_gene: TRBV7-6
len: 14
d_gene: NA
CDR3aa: CASSPLGSQETQYF

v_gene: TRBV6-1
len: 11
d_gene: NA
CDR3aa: CASTRGETQYF

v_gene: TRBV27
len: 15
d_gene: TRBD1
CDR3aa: CASLLDRGLRTEAFF

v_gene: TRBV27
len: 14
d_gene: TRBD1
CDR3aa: CASSPGQGNQPQHF

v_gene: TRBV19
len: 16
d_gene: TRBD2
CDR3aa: CASSMDGTSGSYEQYF

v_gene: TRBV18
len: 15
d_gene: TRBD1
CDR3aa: CASSPPGQGYSPLHF

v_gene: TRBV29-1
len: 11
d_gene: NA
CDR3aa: CSVEDRGGYTF

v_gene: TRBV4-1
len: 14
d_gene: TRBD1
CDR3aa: CASSSDRVVNEAFF

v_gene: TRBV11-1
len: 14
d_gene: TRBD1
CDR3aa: CASSSPGQGNEQYF

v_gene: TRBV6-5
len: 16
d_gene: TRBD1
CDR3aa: CASSYPGTGGRGEQYF

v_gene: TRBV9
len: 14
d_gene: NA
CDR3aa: CASSLGLTNTEAFF

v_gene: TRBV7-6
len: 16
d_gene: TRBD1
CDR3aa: CASSSVGDRSSYEQYF

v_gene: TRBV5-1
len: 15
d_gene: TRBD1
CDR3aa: CASSLAGTGALEQYF

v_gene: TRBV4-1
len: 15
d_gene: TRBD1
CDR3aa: CASSQGDRGAPEAFF

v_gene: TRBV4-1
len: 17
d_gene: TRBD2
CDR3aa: CASSQGFLLAGDNEQFF

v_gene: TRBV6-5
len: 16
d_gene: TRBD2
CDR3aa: CASSSGRAGGRGEQFF

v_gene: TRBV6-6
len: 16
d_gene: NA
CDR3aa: CASSQRYASSYNEQFF

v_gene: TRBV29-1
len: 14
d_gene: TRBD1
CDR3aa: CSVAAGQRNYGYTF

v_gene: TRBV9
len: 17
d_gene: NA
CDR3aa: CASSFRDSSSYNSPLHF

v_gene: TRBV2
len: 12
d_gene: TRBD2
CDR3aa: CASNGGGDTQYF

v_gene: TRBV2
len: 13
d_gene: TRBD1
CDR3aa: CANGQGNGQPQHF

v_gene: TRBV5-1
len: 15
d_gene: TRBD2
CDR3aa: CASSFEGTIYNEQFF

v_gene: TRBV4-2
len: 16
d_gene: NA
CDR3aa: CASSHQSGGSNYGYTF

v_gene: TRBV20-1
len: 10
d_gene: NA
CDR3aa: CSASPDGYTF

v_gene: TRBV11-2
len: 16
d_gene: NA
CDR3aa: CASSLIPDRPNEKLFF

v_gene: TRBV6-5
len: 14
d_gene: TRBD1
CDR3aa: CASNNRGPRETQYF

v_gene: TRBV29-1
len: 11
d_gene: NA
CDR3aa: CSVVSEDGYTF

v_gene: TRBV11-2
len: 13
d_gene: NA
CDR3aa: CASSLGGRYEQYF

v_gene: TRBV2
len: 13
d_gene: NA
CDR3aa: CASSVSRDTEAFF

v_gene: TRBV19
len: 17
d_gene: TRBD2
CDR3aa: CASSIEVLAGNTGELFF

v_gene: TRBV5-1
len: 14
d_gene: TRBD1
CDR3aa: CASSSQGQGRGYTF